One T cell receptor beta chain is described in this entry. Its specificity is unknown. This entry belongs to a study of radiotherapy plus CTLA-4 blockade in lung cancer. At the level of the study: In roughly 19% of patients, objective responses were seen; 31% had disease control.

The CDR3 contains 16 residues. Germline lookup yields CDR1 SGHVS and CDR2 FQNEAQ. Losses at the gene ends were 1 base for V and 6 bases for J; bases not matched to a gene: 4. Ipilimumab-mediated CTLA-4 blockade plus focal radiation was given to patients having chemo-refractory metastatic non-small-cell lung cancer. Study results and limitations: An expansion of tumor-derived TCR clones occurred in blood after radiotherapy plus ipilimumab.

Sequencing was performed with immunoSEQ multiplex PCR; in TCRdb, only in-frame clones are kept and a portion is missing. Of 110,000 or so clones listed, approximately 80% were seen once; the top ten hold roughly 5.3%. The TCR originated in a human donor with non-small cell lung cancer who had a partial response to radiotherapy plus ipilimumab. The gene calls are TRBV7-8 and TRBJ2-2; 11 bases line up with TRBD2. The sequences come from peripheral blood, collected from a patient treated with radiotherapy plus ipilimumab. This chain's CDR3 is CASSLVTSGSAGELFF. In DNA, the CDR3 is TGTGCCAGCAGCTTAGTAACTAGCGGGAGCGCCGGGGAGCTGTTTTTT.